Shown below are 2 T cell receptor beta chains from a single sample sequenced in a study of OX40 agonist ivuxolimab in advanced cancers. Profiled with immunoSEQ multiplex PCR; TCRdb holds only in-frame clones, not every one. The repertoire has 75,000 to 100,000 clones, approximately 86% of them found once; the top ten carry under 2.5%. The material sequenced was CD4+ or CD8+ T cells sorted from blood, taken in a trial of the OX40 agonist ivuxolimab. These receptors all stem from an adult with an advanced solid tumor such as melanoma, head and neck, liver or kidney cancer.

This clone appeared a single time. The chain links TRBV7-2 to TRBJ2-2; 7 bases match TRBD1. The J segment lost 2 bases and the V segment lost 6 bases, leaving 3 bases of the junction unmatched. Germline CDR1 SGHTA, CDR2 FQGNSA. This CDR3 is built from 14 residues. The CDR3 loop reads CASRRQGNTGELFF. The CDR3 bases are TGTGCCAGCAGGCGACAGGGCAACACCGGGGAGCTGTTTTTT.

This clone was picked up one time. This chain joins TRBV5-5 and TRBJ2-3; D is unclear. Germline-derived CDR1 and CDR2 are SGHKS and YYEKEE (reference sequence). The V end lost 4 bases, the J end lost 9 bases, and 12 bases lay between the germline ends. This CDR3 contains 12 residues. The CDR3 DNA is TGTGCCAGCAGCGTTTTGACCGAAACGCAGTATTTT. Protein: CASSVLTETQYF.